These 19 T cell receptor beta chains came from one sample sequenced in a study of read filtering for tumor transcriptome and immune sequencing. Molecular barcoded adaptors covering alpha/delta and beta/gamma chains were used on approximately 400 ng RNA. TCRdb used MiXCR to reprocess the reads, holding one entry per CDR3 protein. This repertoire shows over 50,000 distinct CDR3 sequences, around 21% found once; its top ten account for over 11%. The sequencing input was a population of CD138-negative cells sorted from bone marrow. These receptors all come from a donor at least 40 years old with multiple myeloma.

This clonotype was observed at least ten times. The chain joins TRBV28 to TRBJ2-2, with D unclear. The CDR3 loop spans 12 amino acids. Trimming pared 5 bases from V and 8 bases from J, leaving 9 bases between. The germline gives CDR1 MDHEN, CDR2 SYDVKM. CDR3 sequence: CASSPTKGELFF. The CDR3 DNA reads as TGTGCCAGCAGTCCGACGAAGGGGGAGCTGTTTTTT.

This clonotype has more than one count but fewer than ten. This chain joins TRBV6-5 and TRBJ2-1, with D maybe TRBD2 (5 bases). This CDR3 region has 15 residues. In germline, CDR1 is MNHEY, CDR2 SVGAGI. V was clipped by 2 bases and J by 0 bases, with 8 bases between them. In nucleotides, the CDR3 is TGTGCCAGCAGTTACGGACGGGGCTCCTACAATGAGCAGTTCTTC. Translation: CASSYGRGSYNEQFF.

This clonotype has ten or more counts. This CDR3 is CASRLTGSNQPQHF. CDR3 nucleotides: TGTGCCAGCAGGTTAACAGGTTCCAATCAGCCCCAGCATTTT. The J gene is TRBJ1-5, the V gene TRBV6-2 or TRBV6-3; D may be TRBD1 (5 bases). The CDR3 length is 14 residues. The V and J ends lost 6 bases and 3 bases respectively, with 12 bases between them. The germline V gene encodes CDR1 MNHEY and CDR2 SVGEGT.

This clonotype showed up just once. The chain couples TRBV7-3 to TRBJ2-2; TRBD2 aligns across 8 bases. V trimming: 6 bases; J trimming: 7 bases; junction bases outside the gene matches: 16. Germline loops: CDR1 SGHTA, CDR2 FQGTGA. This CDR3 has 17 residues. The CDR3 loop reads CASRQLAGGSDIGELFF. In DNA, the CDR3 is TGTGCCAGCAGACAACTGGCGGGGGGTTCGGACATCGGGGAGCTGTTTTTT. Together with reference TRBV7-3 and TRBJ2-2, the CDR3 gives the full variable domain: GAGVSQTPSNKVTEKGKYVELRCDPISGHTALYWYRQSLGQGPEFLIYFQGTGAADDSGLPNDRFFAVRPEGSVSTLKIQRTERGDSAVYLCASRQLAGGSDIGELFFGEGSRLTVL.

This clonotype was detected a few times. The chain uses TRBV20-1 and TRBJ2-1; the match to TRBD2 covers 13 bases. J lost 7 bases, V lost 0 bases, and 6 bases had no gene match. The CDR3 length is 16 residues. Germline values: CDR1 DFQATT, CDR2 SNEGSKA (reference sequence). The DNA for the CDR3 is TGCAGTGCTAGAGATCCCACTAGCGGGGGGGCAAATGAGCAGTTCTTC. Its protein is CSARDPTSGGANEQFF.

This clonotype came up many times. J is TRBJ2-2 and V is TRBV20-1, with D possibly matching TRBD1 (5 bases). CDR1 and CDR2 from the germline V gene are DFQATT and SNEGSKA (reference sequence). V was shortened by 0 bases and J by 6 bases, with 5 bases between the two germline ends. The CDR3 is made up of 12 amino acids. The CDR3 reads CSAREGAGELFF. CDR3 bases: TGCAGTGCTAGAGAAGGGGCCGGGGAGCTGTTTTTT.

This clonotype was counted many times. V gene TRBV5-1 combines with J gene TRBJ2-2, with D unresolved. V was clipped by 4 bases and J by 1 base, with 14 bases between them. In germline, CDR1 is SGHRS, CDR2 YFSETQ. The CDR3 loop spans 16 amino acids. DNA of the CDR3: TGCGCCAGCAGCACAACTCAAACCGTGAACACCGGGGAGCTGTTTTTT. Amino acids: CASSTTQTVNTGELFF.

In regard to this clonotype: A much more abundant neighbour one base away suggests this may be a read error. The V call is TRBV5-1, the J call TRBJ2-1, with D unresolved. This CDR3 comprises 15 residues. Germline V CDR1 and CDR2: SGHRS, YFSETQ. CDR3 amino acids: CAISLNTGRYDEQFF. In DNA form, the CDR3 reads TGCGCCATCAGCTTGAACACCGGGCGGTACGATGAGCAGTTCTTC.

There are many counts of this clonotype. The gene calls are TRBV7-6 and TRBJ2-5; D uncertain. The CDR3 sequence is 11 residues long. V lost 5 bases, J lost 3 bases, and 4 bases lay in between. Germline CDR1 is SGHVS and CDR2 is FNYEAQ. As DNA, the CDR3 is TGTGCCAGCAGCATAGAAGAGACCCAGTACTTC. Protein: CASSIEETQYF.

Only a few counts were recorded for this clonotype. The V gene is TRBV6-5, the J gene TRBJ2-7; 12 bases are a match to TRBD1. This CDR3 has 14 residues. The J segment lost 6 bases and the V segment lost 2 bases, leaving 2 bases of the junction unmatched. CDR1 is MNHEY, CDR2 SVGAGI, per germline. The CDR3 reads CASSYGDRGPEQYF. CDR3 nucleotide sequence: TGTGCCAGCAGTTACGGGGACAGGGGGCCCGAGCAGTACTTC.

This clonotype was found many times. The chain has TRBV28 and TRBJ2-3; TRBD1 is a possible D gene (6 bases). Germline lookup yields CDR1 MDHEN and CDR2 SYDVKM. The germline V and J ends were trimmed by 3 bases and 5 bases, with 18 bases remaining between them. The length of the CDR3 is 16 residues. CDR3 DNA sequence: TGTGCCAGCAGTTTTGGGGACACCATTTGGGGAGATACGCAGTATTTT. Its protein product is CASSFGDTIWGDTQYF.

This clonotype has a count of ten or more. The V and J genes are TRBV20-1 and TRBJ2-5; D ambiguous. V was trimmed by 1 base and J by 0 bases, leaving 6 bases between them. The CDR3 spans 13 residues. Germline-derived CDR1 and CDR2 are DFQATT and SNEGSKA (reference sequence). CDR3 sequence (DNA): TGCAGTGCTAGAGCGGCGGACCAAGAGACCCAGTACTTC. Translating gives CSARAADQETQYF.

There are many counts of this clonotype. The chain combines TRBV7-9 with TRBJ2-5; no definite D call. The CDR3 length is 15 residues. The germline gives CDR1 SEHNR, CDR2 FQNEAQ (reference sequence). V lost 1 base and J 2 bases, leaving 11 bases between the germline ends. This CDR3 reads CASSLDYNYQETQYF. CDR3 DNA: TGTGCCAGCAGCTTAGACTACAACTATCAAGAGACCCAGTACTTC.

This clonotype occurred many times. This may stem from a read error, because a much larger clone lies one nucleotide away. CDR3 nucleotides: TGTGCCAGCAGCTGGACAGGTAGCTCCTACAATGAGCAGTACTTC. This gives the protein CASSWTGSSYNEQYF. V is TRBV7-3 and J is TRBJ2-1, with 7 bases lining up with TRBD1. The DNA matches TRBJ2-7 better at its end, which makes the J call doubtful. CDR1 is SGHTA, CDR2 FQGTGA, per germline. The CDR3 covers 15 residues.

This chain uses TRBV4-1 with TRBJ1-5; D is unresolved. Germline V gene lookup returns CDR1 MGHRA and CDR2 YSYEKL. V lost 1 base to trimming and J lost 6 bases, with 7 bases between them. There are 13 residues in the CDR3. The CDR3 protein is CASSQGPAQPQHF. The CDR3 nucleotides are TGCGCCAGCAGCCAAGGGCCGGCTCAGCCCCAGCATTTT.

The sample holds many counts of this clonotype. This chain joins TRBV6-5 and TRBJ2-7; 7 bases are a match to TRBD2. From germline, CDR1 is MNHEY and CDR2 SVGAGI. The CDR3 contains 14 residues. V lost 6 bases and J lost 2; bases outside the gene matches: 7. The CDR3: CASSGTMRTYEQYF. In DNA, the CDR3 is TGTGCCAGCAGCGGGACTATGAGAACCTACGAGCAGTACTTC.

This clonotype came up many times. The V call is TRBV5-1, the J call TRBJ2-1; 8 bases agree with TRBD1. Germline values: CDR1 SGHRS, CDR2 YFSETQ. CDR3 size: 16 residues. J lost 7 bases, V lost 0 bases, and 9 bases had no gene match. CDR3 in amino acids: CASSLAGQGANNEQFF. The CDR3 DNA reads TGCGCCAGCAGCTTGGCCGGGCAGGGGGCGAATAATGAGCAGTTCTTC. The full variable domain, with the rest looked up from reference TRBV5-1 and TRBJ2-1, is KAGVTQTPRYLIKTRGQQVTLSCSPISGHRSVSWYQQTPGQGLQFLFEYFSETQRNKGNFPGRFSGRQFSNSRSEMNVSTLELGDSALYLCASSLAGQGANNEQFFGPGTRLTVL.

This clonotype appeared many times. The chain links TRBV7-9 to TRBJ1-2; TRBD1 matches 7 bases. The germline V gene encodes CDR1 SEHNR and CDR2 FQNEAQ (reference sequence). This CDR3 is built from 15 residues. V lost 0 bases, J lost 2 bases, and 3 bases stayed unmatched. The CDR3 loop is CASSLASGGNYGYTF. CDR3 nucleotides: TGTGCCAGCAGCTTAGCTTCAGGGGGAAACTATGGCTACACCTTC.

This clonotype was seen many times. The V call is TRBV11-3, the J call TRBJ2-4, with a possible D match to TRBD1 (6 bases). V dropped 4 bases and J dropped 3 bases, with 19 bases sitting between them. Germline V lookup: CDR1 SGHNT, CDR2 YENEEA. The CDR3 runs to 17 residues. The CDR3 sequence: CASSSSAGVGGKNIQYF. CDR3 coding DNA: TGTGCCAGCAGCTCATCCGCCGGCGTAGGGGGCAAAAACATTCAGTACTTC.